This record concerns one TCR beta chain sequence. The antigen remains undetermined. One end of the junction does not line up with germline, which may come from a read error. The sample contains more than one DNA sequence encoding this CDR3. Repertoires were generated with immunoSEQ multiplex PCR, while TCRdb's copy carries only in-frame clones and drops some. The top ten hold around 0.35% of the sample, which has 2 million to 2.5 million clones, 85% to 95% seen once. This CDR3 is built from 14 residues. Germline V lookup: CDR1 SGDLS, CDR2 YYNGEE. These data belong to a study of shared clonotypes between healthy human individuals. Study-level points and caveats: Compared with memory subsets, naive subsets generally had larger estimated richness. Rarefaction indicated that sorted-subset sequencing remained incomplete although depth was large.

V gene TRBV9 combines with J gene TRBJ2-2; perhaps TRBD2 as D (6 bases). The TCR was taken from a man younger than 30 in good health. Some clones in this sample may be carry-over from other donors' samples. Sequenced material: naive CD4+ T cells from PBMCs. The subset is: CD45RA+ positively selected. The CDR3 loop is CASSAGLNTGELFF. The CDR3 DNA reads TGTGCCAGTAGCGCGGGGCTTAACACCGGGGAGCTGTTTTTT. Complete variable domain (other parts from reference TRBV9 and TRBJ2-2): DSGVTQTPKHLITATGQRVTLRCSPRSGDLSVYWYQQSLDQGLQFLIQYYNGEERAKGNILERFSAQQFPDLHSELNLSSLELGDSALYFCASSAGLNTGELFFGEGSRLTVL.